These T cell receptor beta chains were read from a single sample in a study of cytomegalovirus exposure and HLA in healthy donors. Data came from immunoSEQ multiplex PCR; TCRdb stores just in-frame clones and leaves some out. The table includes around 200,000 clones, 75% to 90% detected once. The specimen sequenced was PBMCs. The receptors were gathered from a woman in her fifties or sixties in good health and CMV-seropositive. Both conserved end residues are part of each CDR3. Each record gives: J gene, V gene, clone size, D gene, CDR3 protein, CDR3 DNA. A D gene is named only where the DNA matches it firmly. Expanded clones get a size class; other rows say once, few or many, or leave the size out.

j_call: TRBJ2-1
v_call: TRBV5-1
clone_size: -
d_call: -
cdr3_aa: CASSVIALSSYNEQFF
cdr3_nt: TGCGCCAGCAGCGTAATCGCCCTGAGCTCCTACAATGAGCAGTTCTTC

j_call: TRBJ2-1
v_call: TRBV11-2
clone_size: -
d_call: TRBD1
cdr3_aa: CASSFAVGQESSYNEQFF
cdr3_nt: TGTGCCAGCAGCTTCGCCGTAGGACAGGAGAGCTCCTACAATGAGCAGTTCTTC

j_call: TRBJ1-4
v_call: TRBV7-9
clone_size: -
d_call: -
cdr3_aa: CASNDGGEKKLFF
cdr3_nt: TGTGCCAGCAACGACGGGGGGGAGAAGAAACTGTTTTTT

j_call: TRBJ2-7
v_call: TRBV5-1
clone_size: -
d_call: TRBD1
cdr3_aa: CASSLAGQGSSYEQYF
cdr3_nt: TGCGCCAGCAGCTTGGCCGGACAGGGTAGCTCCTACGAGCAGTACTTC

j_call: TRBJ2-3
v_call: TRBV7-2
clone_size: -
d_call: TRBD2
cdr3_aa: CASSLGSGGAADTQYF
cdr3_nt: TGTGCCAGCAGCTTAGGTAGCGGGGGGGCGGCAGATACGCAGTATTTT

j_call: TRBJ2-7
v_call: TRBV14
clone_size: -
d_call: TRBD1
cdr3_aa: CASSHLNPGTGYEQYF
cdr3_nt: TGTGCCAGCAGCCATTTGAACCCCGGGACAGGGTACGAGCAGTACTTC

j_call: TRBJ1-6
v_call: TRBV10-2
clone_size: once
d_call: -
cdr3_aa: CASSNGGGVGPLHF
cdr3_nt: TGCGCCAGCAGTAACGGGGGAGGTGTTGGACCCCTCCACTTT

j_call: TRBJ1-1
v_call: TRBV29-1
clone_size: -
d_call: TRBD1
cdr3_aa: CSVGQGGVNTEAFF
cdr3_nt: TGCAGCGTTGGACAGGGGGGAGTGAACACTGAAGCTTTCTTT

j_call: TRBJ2-3
v_call: TRBV7-9
clone_size: -
d_call: TRBD2
cdr3_aa: CASSLISPAGGPGDTQYF
cdr3_nt: TGTGCCAGCAGCTTAATATCCCCAGCGGGGGGGCCAGGGGATACGCAGTATTTT

j_call: TRBJ2-1
v_call: TRBV5-4
clone_size: -
d_call: TRBD2
cdr3_aa: CASSPGTSGGINEQFF
cdr3_nt: TGTGCCAGCAGCCCGGGGACTAGCGGGGGGATCAATGAGCAGTTCTTC

j_call: TRBJ1-2
v_call: TRBV19
clone_size: -
d_call: -
cdr3_aa: CASSSFNYGYTF
cdr3_nt: TGTGCCAGTAGTTCATTCAACTATGGCTACACCTTC

j_call: TRBJ1-1
v_call: TRBV2
clone_size: -
d_call: -
cdr3_aa: CASSEYRFYKQF
cdr3_nt: TGTGCCAGCAGTGAGTACAGGTTTTACAAACAATTT

j_call: TRBJ2-7
v_call: TRBV7-9
clone_size: -
d_call: -
cdr3_aa: CSSSPIGAGKRFYEQYF
cdr3_nt: TGTTCCAGCAGCCCCATAGGGGCTGGAAAACGATTCTACGAGCAGTACTTC

j_call: TRBJ1-5
v_call: TRBV10-3
clone_size: -
d_call: -
cdr3_aa: CAISPDRNQPQHF
cdr3_nt: TGTGCCATCAGTCCCGACAGAAATCAGCCCCAGCATTTT

j_call: TRBJ2-5
v_call: TRBV7-3
clone_size: once
d_call: TRBD2
cdr3_aa: CASSALAGDQETQYF
cdr3_nt: TGTGCCAGCAGCGCCCTAGCGGGGGATCAAGAGACCCAGTACTTC

j_call: TRBJ2-1
v_call: TRBV18
clone_size: -
d_call: -
cdr3_aa: CASSQTSHSYNEQFF
cdr3_nt: TGTGCCAGCTCACAGACTAGTCACTCCTACAATGAGCAGTTCTTC

j_call: TRBJ2-3
v_call: TRBV7-2
clone_size: -
d_call: -
cdr3_aa: CACKAGQRTDTQYF
cdr3_nt: TGTGCCTGTAAGGCGGGTCAGCGCACAGATACGCAGTATTTT

j_call: TRBJ2-1
v_call: TRBV15
clone_size: -
d_call: -
cdr3_aa: CATSRPGQPAYNEQFF
cdr3_nt: TGTGCCACCAGCAGACCCGGACAGCCGGCCTACAATGAGCAGTTCTTC

j_call: TRBJ2-7
v_call: TRBV7-9
clone_size: -
d_call: -
cdr3_aa: CSSSYGQNYEQYF
cdr3_nt: TGTTCCAGCAGCTACGGACAAAACTACGAGCAGTACTTC

j_call: TRBJ1-6
v_call: TRBV5-4
clone_size: -
d_call: TRBD1
cdr3_aa: CASSYTGAPLHF
cdr3_nt: TGTGCCAGCAGCTATACAGGGGCACCCCTCCACTTT

j_call: TRBJ1-6
v_call: TRBV29-1
clone_size: once
d_call: -
cdr3_aa: CSVENQASSPLHF
cdr3_nt: TGCAGCGTTGAGAATCAGGCAAGTTCACCCCTCCACTTT

j_call: TRBJ2-1
v_call: TRBV6-5
clone_size: -
d_call: -
cdr3_aa: CASSPRNNEQFF
cdr3_nt: TGTGCCAGCAGTCCGCGGAACAATGAGCAGTTCTTC

j_call: TRBJ1-6
v_call: TRBV5-6
clone_size: -
d_call: -
cdr3_aa: CASSPRTRVASPLHF
cdr3_nt: TGTGCCAGCAGCCCGAGGACAAGGGTCGCTTCACCCCTCCACTTT

j_call: TRBJ1-1
v_call: TRBV6-5
clone_size: -
d_call: TRBD1
cdr3_aa: CASSYSGQARTTEAFF
cdr3_nt: TGTGCCAGCAGTTACTCCGGACAGGCTCGGACCACTGAAGCTTTCTTT

j_call: TRBJ2-7
v_call: TRBV11-2
clone_size: -
d_call: TRBD2
cdr3_aa: CASSQRLTSGAYEQYF
cdr3_nt: TGTGCCAGCAGCCAAAGGCTGACTAGCGGGGCCTACGAGCAGTACTTC

j_call: TRBJ2-5
v_call: TRBV6-1
clone_size: few
d_call: -
cdr3_aa: CASSRGGETQYF
cdr3_nt: TGTGCCAGCAGTCGCGGTGGAGAGACCCAGTACTTC

j_call: TRBJ1-2
v_call: TRBV4-1
clone_size: -
d_call: -
cdr3_aa: CASSQAPDRFYGYTF
cdr3_nt: TGCGCCAGCAGCCAAGCCCCGGACAGATTCTATGGCTACACCTTC

j_call: TRBJ2-5
v_call: TRBV11-1
clone_size: -
d_call: -
cdr3_aa: CASSLGEAETQYF
cdr3_nt: TGTGCCAGCAGCTTAGGGGAGGCGGAGACCCAGTACTTC

j_call: TRBJ2-4
v_call: TRBV7-3
clone_size: -
d_call: TRBD1
cdr3_aa: CASSSPQGAAKNIQYF
cdr3_nt: TGTGCCAGCAGCTCACCCCAGGGGGCAGCCAAAAACATTCAGTACTTC

j_call: TRBJ2-5
v_call: TRBV18
clone_size: once
d_call: -
cdr3_aa: CASSPPMRGQETQYF
cdr3_nt: TGTGCCAGCTCACCCCCAATGCGGGGCCAAGAGACCCAGTACTTC

j_call: TRBJ2-1
v_call: TRBV19
clone_size: -
d_call: TRBD2
cdr3_aa: CASSSSGATGEQFF
cdr3_nt: TGTGCCAGTAGCTCCAGCGGGGCGACCGGTGAGCAGTTCTTC

j_call: TRBJ1-2
v_call: TRBV10-1
clone_size: -
d_call: -
cdr3_aa: CASSANRVGGYTF
cdr3_nt: TGCGCCAGCAGTGCAAACAGGGTCGGCGGCTACACCTTC

j_call: TRBJ2-3
v_call: TRBV9
clone_size: few
d_call: -
cdr3_aa: CASSPRRGASADTQYF
cdr3_nt: TGTGCCAGCAGCCCCCGACGGGGGGCGTCGGCAGATACGCAGTATTTT

j_call: TRBJ2-7
v_call: TRBV15
clone_size: -
d_call: TRBD2
cdr3_aa: CATSSGGSSYEQYF
cdr3_nt: TGTGCCACCAGCTCGGGGGGTTCCTCCTACGAGCAGTACTTC

j_call: TRBJ2-5
v_call: TRBV5-4
clone_size: -
d_call: TRBD2
cdr3_aa: CASSSSGGAGETQYF
cdr3_nt: TGTGCCAGCAGCTCTAGCGGGGGGGCGGGGGAGACCCAGTACTTC

j_call: TRBJ2-7
v_call: TRBV9
clone_size: few
d_call: TRBD1
cdr3_aa: CASSARGDRGYEQYF
cdr3_nt: TGTGCCAGCAGCGCCCGAGGGGACAGAGGCTACGAGCAGTACTTC

j_call: TRBJ2-3
v_call: TRBV30
clone_size: -
d_call: -
cdr3_aa: CACRRGVTDTQYF
cdr3_nt: TGTGCCTGCCGCAGGGGCGTAACAGATACGCAGTATTTT

j_call: TRBJ1-5
v_call: TRBV15
clone_size: -
d_call: -
cdr3_aa: CATSRLLHPGLQPQHF
cdr3_nt: TGTGCCACCAGCAGGCTCCTTCACCCGGGACTTCAGCCCCAGCATTTT

j_call: TRBJ2-3
v_call: TRBV5-6
clone_size: -
d_call: TRBD2
cdr3_aa: CASSLEWTSPTDTQYF
cdr3_nt: TGTGCCAGCAGCTTGGAATGGACTAGCCCCACAGATACGCAGTATTTT

j_call: TRBJ2-1
v_call: TRBV27
clone_size: -
d_call: TRBD1
cdr3_aa: CASSSPQGGDNEQFF
cdr3_nt: TGTGCCAGCAGTTCCCCCCAAGGGGGCGACAATGAGCAGTTCTTC

j_call: TRBJ1-1
v_call: TRBV19
clone_size: -
d_call: -
cdr3_aa: CASRISGTPFLNTEAFF
cdr3_nt: TGTGCCAGTAGAATCAGCGGGACCCCTTTTTTGAACACTGAAGCTTTCTTT

j_call: TRBJ1-5
v_call: TRBV27
clone_size: -
d_call: -
cdr3_aa: CASSGYSNQPQHF
cdr3_nt: TGTGCCAGCAGCGGTTATAGCAATCAGCCCCAGCATTTT

j_call: TRBJ1-6
v_call: TRBV9
clone_size: -
d_call: -
cdr3_aa: CASSPGDPNSPLHF
cdr3_nt: TGTGCCAGCAGCCCGGGGGATCCGAATTCACCCCTCCACTTT

j_call: TRBJ2-3
v_call: TRBV9
clone_size: -
d_call: TRBD2
cdr3_aa: CASSPRGLAGGYGDTQYF
cdr3_nt: TGTGCCAGCAGCCCGAGGGGACTAGCGGGGGGCTATGGAGATACGCAGTATTTT

j_call: TRBJ2-3
v_call: TRBV5-6
clone_size: -
d_call: -
cdr3_aa: CASSFLTGSDTQYF
cdr3_nt: TGTGCCAGCAGCTTCCTAACAGGATCAGATACGCAGTATTTT

j_call: TRBJ1-1
v_call: TRBV7-3
clone_size: -
d_call: -
cdr3_aa: CASSQSGDSEAFF
cdr3_nt: TGTGCCAGCAGCCAGTCCGGGGACTCTGAAGCTTTCTTT

j_call: TRBJ2-1
v_call: TRBV7-6
clone_size: -
d_call: TRBD2
cdr3_aa: CASSSSGGAYNEQFF
cdr3_nt: TGTGCCAGCAGCTCGAGCGGGGGGGCCTACAATGAGCAGTTCTTC

j_call: TRBJ2-1
v_call: TRBV30
clone_size: -
d_call: TRBD1
cdr3_aa: CAWSPGQGNNEQFF
cdr3_nt: TGTGCCTGGAGTCCGGGACAGGGAAACAATGAGCAGTTCTTC

j_call: TRBJ2-5
v_call: TRBV5-8
clone_size: once
d_call: -
cdr3_aa: CASRLGVETQYF
cdr3_nt: TGTGCCAGCAGGCTAGGGGTGGAGACCCAGTACTTC

j_call: TRBJ1-3
v_call: TRBV11-2
clone_size: -
d_call: TRBD1
cdr3_aa: CASSSAWDRGRSGNTIYF
cdr3_nt: TGTGCCAGCAGCTCAGCCTGGGACAGGGGCAGGTCTGGAAACACCATATATTTT

j_call: TRBJ1-5
v_call: TRBV5-6
clone_size: -
d_call: TRBD1
cdr3_aa: CASSLEGQGSNQPQHF
cdr3_nt: TGTGCCAGCAGCCTCGAGGGACAGGGATCTAATCAGCCCCAGCATTTT

j_call: TRBJ2-7
v_call: TRBV6-5
clone_size: -
d_call: -
cdr3_aa: CASSHPNYEQYF
cdr3_nt: TGTGCCAGCAGTCATCCCAACTACGAGCAGTACTTC

j_call: TRBJ1-1
v_call: TRBV2
clone_size: once
d_call: TRBD1
cdr3_aa: CASQGTGEPEAFF
cdr3_nt: TGTGCCAGCCAAGGGACAGGGGAGCCTGAAGCTTTCTTT

j_call: TRBJ1-2
v_call: TRBV28
clone_size: -
d_call: -
cdr3_aa: CASTLGGGNYGYTF
cdr3_nt: TGTGCCAGCACCCTCGGGGGGGGGAACTATGGCTACACCTTC

j_call: TRBJ1-6
v_call: TRBV7-2
clone_size: -
d_call: -
cdr3_aa: CASSSRATNSPLHF
cdr3_nt: TGTGCCAGCAGCTCCAGGGCCACTAATTCACCCCTCCACTTT

j_call: TRBJ2-5
v_call: TRBV10-1
clone_size: -
d_call: TRBD1
cdr3_aa: CASSGVGGKETQYF
cdr3_nt: TGCGCCAGCAGTGGAGTAGGGGGCAAAGAGACCCAGTACTTC

j_call: TRBJ2-5
v_call: TRBV18
clone_size: -
d_call: -
cdr3_aa: CASSPGHQETQYF
cdr3_nt: TGTGCCAGCTCACCGGGGCACCAAGAGACCCAGTACTTC

j_call: TRBJ1-5
v_call: TRBV4-2
clone_size: -
d_call: -
cdr3_aa: CASSQSGSASNQPQHF
cdr3_nt: TGTGCCAGCAGCCAATCAGGGTCAGCTAGCAATCAGCCCCAGCATTTT

j_call: TRBJ1-6
v_call: TRBV7-9
clone_size: -
d_call: -
cdr3_aa: CASSPSGLGWNSPLHF
cdr3_nt: TGTGCCAGCAGCCCCTCAGGGCTAGGATGGAATTCACCCCTCCACTTT